One and the same sample provided the 31 T cell receptor beta chains below, sequenced in a study of monozygotic twins with inflammatory bowel disease. Each CDR3 protein gets one entry in TCRdb, which reprocessed the 5' RACE reads and gives no DNA. This table lists around 100,000 distinct CDR3 sequences. Sequencing was performed on blood. The receptors come from a human donor with ulcerative colitis or Crohn's disease, or a healthy co-twin of an affected twin (not recorded which).

This sequence joins TRBV28 and TRBJ2-4. Germline CDR1 MDHEN, CDR2 SYDVKM. The CDR3 contains 13 residues. CDR3 region: CASKIRAKNIQYF.

V usage is TRBV20-1 and J usage is TRBJ2-3; TCRdb indicates TRBD1, and absent DNA this call remains unverified. The germline V gene has CDR1 DFQATT and CDR2 SNEGSKA (reference sequence). The length of the CDR3 is 11 residues. CDR3 protein: CSPGGGDTQYF.

This chain uses TRBV5-1 with TRBJ1-4; TCRdb's D call, TRBD1, is unchecked because there is no DNA. Germline V gene sequence: CDR1 SGHRS, CDR2 YFSETQ. This CDR3 spans 14 amino acids. The CDR3 sequence: CASSSGSTNEKLFF.

J is TRBJ2-7 and V is TRBV6-1; without DNA, the TCRdb call of TRBD2 cannot be checked. Germline values: CDR1 MNHNS, CDR2 SASEGT. CDR3 length equals 15 residues. The CDR3 region is CASGGALAGENEQYF.

V gene TRBV19 combines with J gene TRBJ2-2; TCRdb picks TRBD1, but there is no DNA to check that call. Germline values: CDR1 LNHDA, CDR2 SQIVND (reference sequence). The CDR3 spans 14 residues. CDR3 in amino acids: CASSLRQGTGELFF.

The gene calls are TRBV4-2 and TRBJ1-1. Germline CDR1 and CDR2: LGHNA and YNFKEQ. CDR3 length equals 13 residues. The CDR3 sequence is CASSQVMTTEAFF.

The chain combines TRBV12-3 or TRBV12-4 with TRBJ1-2; the D call of TRBD1 rests on TCRdb alone, since no DNA is present to check it. CDR3 length equals 12 residues. CDR3 sequence reads: CASSLGAWRCTF.

This sequence joins TRBV7-2 and TRBJ2-3; the TCRdb D gene call, TRBD2, has no DNA to confirm it. The germline V gene encodes CDR1 SGHTA and CDR2 FQGNSA. The CDR3 extends over 13 amino acids. CDR3 residues: CASSSLAGGSQYF.

The chain links TRBV28 to TRBJ2-7; the TRBD2 assignment by TCRdb is unverifiable without DNA. Germline V gene lookup returns CDR1 MDHEN and CDR2 SYDVKM. The CDR3 loop spans 12 amino acids. CDR3 amino acids: CASSGLVGEQYF. Full variable domain (remainder filled in from reference TRBV28 and TRBJ2-7): DVKVTQSSRYLVKRTGEKVFLECVQDMDHENMFWYRQDPGLGLRLIYFSYDVKMKEKGDIPEGYSVSREKKERFSLILESASTNQTSMYLCASSGLVGEQYFGPGTRLTVT.

The J gene is TRBJ2-2, the V gene TRBV6-2 or TRBV6-3; TCRdb proposes TRBD1, but this gene call is untestable without DNA. This CDR3 spans 13 amino acids. Germline CDR1 is MNHEY and CDR2 is SVGEGT. This CDR3 is CASTRTSTGELFF.

This chain uses TRBV6-5 with TRBJ2-5; the TRBD1 assignment by TCRdb is unverifiable without DNA. This CDR3 has 17 residues. CDR1 is MNHEY, CDR2 SVGAGI, per germline. The CDR3 protein is CASSYSVGGQKERTQYF.

This CDR3 reads CASSPRTLSYEQYF. The V call is TRBV5-5, the J call TRBJ2-7; TCRdb designates TRBD1, a call that cannot be tested without DNA. This CDR3 has 14 residues. From germline, CDR1 is SGHKS and CDR2 YYEKEE (reference sequence).

The J gene is TRBJ2-1, the V gene TRBV29-1; the D call of TRBD2 rests on TCRdb alone, since no DNA is present to check it. In germline, CDR1 is SQVTM, CDR2 ANQGSEA. The CDR3 is 13 residues long. CDR3 region: CSVLAGGPVEQFF.

V is TRBV24-1 and J is TRBJ2-3. The CDR3 has 14 residues. Germline V CDR1 and CDR2: KGHDR, SFDVKD. CDR3 region: CATSDEQSTDTQYF.

The rearrangement links TRBV7-2 to TRBJ2-2; with no DNA, the TCRdb D assignment of TRBD1 cannot be verified. This CDR3 comprises 15 residues. Germline assignment: CDR1 SGHTA and CDR2 FQGNSA. CDR3 residues: CASSAVDSPTGELFF.

The V and J genes are TRBV20-1 and TRBJ2-3. Germline V CDR1 and CDR2: DFQATT, SNEGSKA (reference sequence). CDR3 length equals 12 residues. The CDR3 is CSAGAAADTQYF.

This rearrangement joins TRBV9 to TRBJ2-3; the TRBD1 assignment by TCRdb is unverifiable without DNA. This CDR3 contains 16 residues. The V gene's germline CDR1 is SGDLS and CDR2 YYNGEE. The CDR3 reads CASSAGVVRATDTQYF.

The genes are TRBV7-2 and TRBJ2-7; TCRdb designates TRBD1, a call that cannot be tested without DNA. Germline CDR1 and CDR2: SGHTA and FQGNSA. The CDR3 length is 14 residues. The CDR3 here is CASSPRTPSYEQYF.

The V call is TRBV5-6, the J call TRBJ2-1; TCRdb indicates TRBD1, and absent DNA this call remains unverified. From germline, CDR1 is SGHDT and CDR2 YYEEEE. CDR3 size: 17 residues. The CDR3 loop is CASSATGILSSYNEQFF.

V usage is TRBV7-2 and J usage is TRBJ1-2; no DNA is available, so the TRBD1 call from TCRdb remains unchecked. CDR1 and CDR2 from the germline V gene are SGHTA and FQGNSA. This CDR3 spans 14 amino acids. The CDR3 region is CASSLRGGRDGYTF.

The chain links TRBV5-1 to TRBJ2-2. The CDR3 has 13 amino acids. The germline CDR1 and CDR2 sequences are SGHRS and YFSETQ. CDR3: CASSLVVPGELFF.

The V gene is TRBV12-3 or TRBV12-4, the J gene TRBJ2-5; TCRdb's D gene call, TRBD2, goes unchecked for lack of DNA. The CDR3 totals 16 residues. The CDR3 reads CASSSSTRGGRETQYF.

The V gene is TRBV7-2, the J gene TRBJ2-7; TCRdb's D call of TRBD2 is untestable without DNA. Germline CDR1 SGHTA, CDR2 FQGNSA. The CDR3 totals 14 residues. The CDR3 protein is CASSPGLAGAEQYF.

The chain has TRBV20-1 and TRBJ2-6; with no DNA, the TCRdb D assignment of TRBD2 cannot be verified. Germline loops: CDR1 DFQATT, CDR2 SNEGSKA (reference sequence). This CDR3 is built from 14 residues. CDR3 amino acids: CSASGGIGANVLTF.

The chain is built from TRBV20-1 and TRBJ1-2. The CDR3 runs to 14 residues. Germline CDR1 DFQATT, CDR2 SNEGSKA (reference sequence). CDR3 loop: CSARVGSTAYGYTF.

V gene TRBV29-1 combines with J gene TRBJ2-5; TCRdb's assignment of TRBD2 cannot be checked, as there is no DNA. The length of the CDR3 is 16 residues. Germline assignment: CDR1 SQVTM and CDR2 ANQGSEA. The CDR3 sequence: CSGAAKASGRAETQYF.

CDR3 residues: CASLRGINEQFF. The chain uses TRBV18 and TRBJ2-1. The CDR3 totals 12 residues. CDR1 and CDR2 from the germline V gene are KGHSH and LQKENI.

This chain uses TRBV30 with TRBJ2-7; TCRdb calls TRBD1, which cannot be checked without DNA. Germline assignment: CDR1 GTSNPN and CDR2 SVGIG (reference sequence). CDR3 size: 13 residues. CDR3 residues: CAWSAGTHYEQYF.

The rearrangement links TRBV7-2 to TRBJ1-3; TCRdb's assignment of TRBD1 cannot be checked, as there is no DNA. This CDR3 spans 16 amino acids. Germline V CDR1 and CDR2: SGHTA, FQGNSA. CDR3 amino acids: CASSNRWDTWGDTIYF.

The CDR3 loop is CSARDDRAGQPQHF. V usage is TRBV20-1 and J usage is TRBJ1-5; the TCRdb D gene call, TRBD1, has no DNA to confirm it. Germline V gene lookup returns CDR1 DFQATT and CDR2 SNEGSKA (reference sequence). The CDR3 is 14 residues long.

The chain is built from TRBV6-1 and TRBJ1-1. Germline V gene lookup returns CDR1 MNHNS and CDR2 SASEGT. The CDR3 has 14 amino acids. CDR3 residues: CASNSDPLNTEAFF.